The 26 T cell receptor beta chains below were found in one sample sequenced in a study of quantifying T cell responses using KT2 cells. Looking at the study overall: cDNA was made from DNase-treated RNA using alpha and beta constant primers.

The cDNA 3' end received a ligated oligonucleotide with a UMI. An equimolar mix of RC1.1 and RC1.2 primed the beta chain across TRBC1 and TRBC2. TCRdb fed the UMI-ligation and nested PCR reads into MiXCR, producing one record per CDR3 protein. Found here are about 30,000 distinct CDR3 sequences, 7.3% of them singletons; the top ten hold approximately 14%. Sequencing input: PBMCs spiked with cells of the T cell clone KT2. These receptors originate from a human donor.

This clonotype occurred many times. The chain joins TRBV7-9 to TRBJ1-2; D is uncertain. V lost 2 bases and J lost 3, with 10 bases in between. This CDR3 contains 14 residues. The germline V gene has CDR1 SEHNR and CDR2 FQNEAQ (reference sequence). This chain's CDR3 is CASSLLQRYYGYTF. The CDR3 nucleotides are TGTGCCAGCAGCTTATTACAGAGATACTATGGCTACACCTTC.

This clonotype was observed at least ten times. The DNA for the CDR3 is TGTGCCAGCAGGGATCTGAGCTATGGCTACACCTTC. Its protein is CASRDLSYGYTF. The rearrangement joins TRBV6-6 to TRBJ1-2, with D unresolved. V lost 6 bases to trimming and J lost 4 bases, with 9 bases between them. Per the germline V gene, CDR1 is MNHNY and CDR2 is SVGAGI (reference sequence). The CDR3 totals 12 residues.

This clonotype was observed a few times. The DNA of the CDR3 is TGTGCCAGCACCTCCTCGGATGATGGTGAAAAACTGTTTTTT. It translates to CASTSSDDGEKLFF. This rearrangement joins TRBV12-3 or TRBV12-4 to TRBJ1-4; D is unresolved. Trimming took off 7 bases at V and 7 bases at J, with 16 bases between the two ends. The CDR3 spans 14 residues.

This clonotype was counted a few times. The V gene is TRBV6-6, the J gene TRBJ2-1, with 7 bases lining up with TRBD2. The trim removed 0 bases at V and 7 bases at J, leaving 9 bases unmatched. Germline V lookup: CDR1 MNHNY, CDR2 SVGAGI (reference sequence). The CDR3 sequence is 16 residues long. CDR3 DNA sequence: TGTGCCAGCAGTTACTCCCCAGCGGGACCAGGAAATGAGCAGTTCTTC. Encoded protein: CASSYSPAGPGNEQFF.

In this sample, this clonotype turned up many times. V and J are TRBV29-1 and TRBJ1-1; D unresolved. V lost 6 bases and J lost 3, with 8 bases in between. This CDR3 spans 11 amino acids. Germline loops: CDR1 SQVTM, CDR2 ANQGSEA. CDR3 sequence reads: CSVAEDTEAFF. The CDR3 DNA reads as TGCAGCGTAGCCGAGGACACTGAAGCTTTCTTT.

There are many counts of this clonotype. The chain couples TRBV5-8 to TRBJ1-2, with 8 bases lining up with TRBD1. After removal of 4 bases from V and 6 bases from J, the junction contained 5 bases not matched to a gene. CDR3 length: 13 amino acids. The germline V gene has CDR1 SGHTS and CDR2 YDEGEE. CDR3: CASSLGQGNGYTF. In nucleotides, the CDR3 is TGTGCCAGCAGCCTAGGACAGGGTAATGGCTACACCTTC.

This clonotype was observed a few times. The rearrangement joins TRBV29-1 to TRBJ2-3; D is unresolved. The V gene lost 3 bases and the J gene lost 6 bases, with 7 bases spanning the gap. Per germline, CDR1 SQVTM and CDR2 ANQGSEA. This CDR3 spans 11 amino acids. CDR3 coding DNA: TGCAGCGTTGATTTCGTTGATACGCAGTATTTT. Protein product: CSVDFVDTQYF.

V gene TRBV30 combines with J gene TRBJ2-1; D might be TRBD2 (5 bases). The germline CDR1 and CDR2 sequences are GTSNPN and SVGIG (reference sequence). Deletions cut 7 bases from V and 2 bases from J, with 12 bases between. This CDR3 is built from 13 residues. CDR3 sequence (DNA): TGTGCCTCCGGGGAATTACCCTACAATGAGCAGTTCTTC. Encoded protein: CASGELPYNEQFF.

This clonotype was counted ten times or more. This sequence joins TRBV3-1 and TRBJ1-2; D ambiguous. In germline, CDR1 is LGHDT, CDR2 YNNKEL (reference sequence). The V end lost 0 bases, the J end lost 7 bases, and 6 bases lay between the germline ends. The CDR3 contains 12 residues. CDR3 in DNA: TGTGCCAGCAGCCAAGATCCATTTGGCTACACCTTC. Translation: CASSQDPFGYTF. Together with reference TRBV3-1 and TRBJ1-2, the CDR3 gives the full variable domain: DTAVSQTPKYLVTQMGNDKSIKCEQNLGHDTMYWYKQDSKKFLKIMFSYNNKELIINETVPNRFSPKSPDKAHLNLHINSLELGDSAVYFCASSQDPFGYTFGSGTRLTVV.

This clonotype occurred many times. The CDR3 region has the DNA TGTGCCAGCAGCAAAGGGGAATCTGGGGCCAACGTCCTGACTTTC. This codes for CASSKGESGANVLTF. The chain carries TRBV7-2 and TRBJ2-6, with TRBD1 as a possible D gene (5 bases). CDR3 length: 15 amino acids. The germline V gene has CDR1 SGHTA and CDR2 FQGNSA. V was trimmed by 5 bases and J by 1 base, leaving 9 bases between them.

This clonotype was counted many times. The CDR3 protein is CASSPRWDHEQFF. The CDR3 region has the DNA TGTGCCAGCTCACCACGTTGGGATCATGAGCAGTTCTTC. The chain carries TRBV18 and TRBJ2-1; D unclear. V was cut by 1 base and J by 8 bases, with 9 bases left in between. The CDR3 spans 13 residues. Germline V lookup: CDR1 KGHSH, CDR2 LQKENI.

The sample holds many counts of this clonotype. The V call is TRBV20-1, the J call TRBJ2-1; D is perhaps TRBD2 (7 bases). The CDR3 totals 14 residues. The germline V and J ends were trimmed by 7 bases and 4 bases, with 17 bases remaining between them. CDR1 is DFQATT and CDR2 is SNEGSKA in the germline V gene (reference sequence). The CDR3 sequence: CSVLAEGGYNEQFF. In DNA form, the CDR3 reads TGCAGTGTTCTAGCGGAGGGGGGTTACAATGAGCAGTTCTTC.

J is TRBJ2-1 and V is TRBV6-6; 7 nucleotides agree with TRBD2. Looked up from germline, CDR1 is MNHNY and CDR2 is SVGAGI (reference sequence). The CDR3 is 16 amino acids. With V trimmed by 0 bases and J by 4 bases, 6 bases remained unmatched. CDR3 sequence: CASSYSTASGYNEQFF. The CDR3, as DNA: TGTGCCAGCAGTTACTCGACGGCTAGCGGATACAATGAGCAGTTCTTC.

Many counts were recorded for this clonotype. The V gene is TRBV3-1, the J gene TRBJ1-6, with D unresolved. V dropped 1 base and J dropped 9 bases, with 13 bases sitting between them. Germline V gene data show CDR1 as LGHDT and CDR2 as YNNKEL (reference sequence). This CDR3 contains 15 residues. The CDR3 here is CASSQADSSFSPLHF. For the CDR3, the DNA is TGTGCCAGCAGCCAAGCAGACTCGTCGTTTTCACCCCTCCACTTT.

This clonotype has at least ten counts. This sequence joins TRBV5-1 and TRBJ2-2, with a possible D match to TRBD1 (6 bases). Trimming stripped 5 bases from V and 7 bases from J, with 15 bases between. The CDR3 has 14 residues. Germline loops: CDR1 SGHRS, CDR2 YFSETQ. The DNA of the CDR3 is TGCGCCAGCAGTGGGGGCGGATTCGGCGGGGAGCTGTTTTTT. Translation: CASSGGGFGGELFF.

V gene TRBV11-2 combines with J gene TRBJ2-1; 12 bases match TRBD2. Germline CDR1 SGHAT, CDR2 FQNNGV. J lost 7 bases, V lost 5 bases, and 6 bases had no gene match. The CDR3 consists of 15 residues. CDR3 in amino acids: CASSRTSGGLNEQFF. Here the CDR3 DNA reads TGTGCCAGCAGCCGAACTAGCGGGGGGTTGAATGAGCAGTTCTTC.

The chain combines TRBV7-6 with TRBJ1-5, with D perhaps matching TRBD1 (5 bases). V lost 4 bases to trimming and J lost 4 bases, with 8 bases between them. Germline V gene data show CDR1 as SGHVS and CDR2 as FNYEAQ. The CDR3 runs 13 residues. The CDR3 nucleotides are TGTGCCAGCAGCTCACAGGAGAATCAGCCCCAGCATTTT. Protein: CASSSQENQPQHF.

This chain links TRBV12-3 or TRBV12-4 with TRBJ2-2, with 7 bases identical to TRBD1. The CDR3 consists of 14 residues. After removal of 3 bases from V and 6 bases from J, the junction contained 4 bases not matched to a gene. The CDR3 loop reads CASSFRQGSGELFF. The CDR3 DNA follows: TGTGCCAGCAGTTTCAGACAGGGTTCCGGGGAGCTGTTTTTT.

This clonotype has more than one count but fewer than ten. V is TRBV7-9 and J is TRBJ2-7, with D possibly being TRBD1 (6 bases). CDR3 length: 13 amino acids. Germline assignment: CDR1 SEHNR and CDR2 FQNEAQ (reference sequence). V lost 6 bases, J lost 5 bases, and 14 bases lay in between. In nucleotides, the CDR3 is TGTGCCAGCAGGGCAGGGGCGGTAGACGAGCAGTACTTC. Translation gives CASRAGAVDEQYF.

This clonotype was observed at least ten times. The chain has TRBV3-1 and TRBJ1-4; D not resolved. The CDR3 has 15 amino acids. Looked up from germline, CDR1 is LGHDT and CDR2 is YNNKEL (reference sequence). Trimming took off 3 bases at V and 6 bases at J, with 14 bases between the two ends. The CDR3: CASSHRAGIDEKLFF. The CDR3 DNA is TGTGCCAGCAGCCATCGCGCGGGCATTGATGAAAAACTGTTTTTT.

This clonotype was found many times. This chain uses TRBV4-2 with TRBJ2-3; possibly TRBD1 for D (6 bases). The V end lost 1 base, the J end lost 3 bases, and 14 bases lay between the germline ends. This CDR3 comprises 16 residues. In germline, CDR1 is LGHNA, CDR2 YNFKEQ. The CDR3 sequence is CASSQVQGEGTDTQYF. In DNA form, the CDR3 reads TGTGCCAGCAGCCAAGTACAGGGCGAGGGGACAGATACGCAGTATTTT.

This clonotype occurred many times. The chain links TRBV20-1 to TRBJ2-1; D not resolved. Per the germline V gene, CDR1 is DFQATT and CDR2 is SNEGSKA (reference sequence). V was cut by 3 bases and J by 1 base, with 4 bases left in between. The CDR3 is 12 amino acids. The CDR3 is CSARGSYNEQFF. The CDR3 DNA reads TGCAGTGCTAGGGGGTCCTACAATGAGCAGTTCTTC.

This clonotype was counted many times. This chain connects TRBV29-1 to TRBJ1-1; D gene uncertain. CDR3 length: 13 amino acids. CDR1 is SQVTM and CDR2 is ANQGSEA in the germline V gene. Between the trimmed V and J ends, which lost 4 bases and 3 bases, there was a span of 12 bases. CDR3 DNA sequence: TGCAGCGTTGTGAGGGAATGGGACACTGAAGCTTTCTTT. Its protein product is CSVVREWDTEAFF.

This clonotype has ten or more counts. This CDR3 reads CSARGHANTGELFF. The CDR3 DNA follows: TGCAGTGCTAGGGGACACGCGAACACCGGGGAGCTGTTTTTT. V gene TRBV20-1 combines with J gene TRBJ2-2, with a possible D match to TRBD1 (6 bases). V was shortened by 3 bases and J by 0 bases, with 8 bases between the two germline ends. The CDR3 covers 14 residues. Germline values: CDR1 DFQATT, CDR2 SNEGSKA (reference sequence).

Turning to this clonotype: This may stem from a read error, because a much larger clone lies one nucleotide away. The gene calls are TRBV20-1 and TRBJ1-2; D gene ambiguous. Germline assignment: CDR1 DFQATT and CDR2 SNEGSKA (reference sequence). The CDR3 length is 12 residues. V lost 6 bases to trimming and J lost 0 bases, with 8 bases between them. The CDR3: CSAAIANYGYTF. CDR3 sequence (DNA): TGCAGTGCCGCGATAGCTAACTATGGCTACACCTTC.

The chain carries TRBV18 and TRBJ2-4; TRBD1 matches 8 bases. This CDR3 spans 14 amino acids. Germline assignment: CDR1 KGHSH and CDR2 LQKENI. The ends lost 3 bases at V and 9 bases at J; junction bases unmatched: 7. CDR3 sequence: CASSPTDREIIQYF. CDR3 coding DNA: TGTGCCAGCTCACCTACGGACAGGGAAATCATTCAGTACTTC.